The 20 T cell receptor beta chains given below trace back to one sample, sequenced in a study of control samples from healthy donors and cancer patients. Assay: immunoSEQ multiplex PCR; the TCRdb copy retains only in-frame clones and omits some. Of around 89,000 clones detected, around 80% appear once; the ten largest clones hold around 9.5%. The sequenced sample was blood. The origin of the receptors is a woman aged 55 to 70 in good health.

The gene calls are TRBV6-5 and TRBJ2-2; D is uncertain. V was cut by 2 bases and J by 0 bases, with 4 bases left in between. Germline loops: CDR1 MNHEY, CDR2 SVGAGI. CDR3 length: 14 amino acids. The CDR3 reads CASSYIPNTGELFF. In DNA, the CDR3 is TGTGCCAGCAGTTACATCCCGAACACCGGGGAGCTGTTTTTT.

The genes are TRBV10-2 and TRBJ2-7, with 7 bases aligning to TRBD2. CDR1 and CDR2 (germline): WSHSY, SAAADI. V gave up 6 bases and J gave up 5 bases; unmatched junction bases: 7. The CDR3 totals 13 residues. The CDR3 loop is CASRAGGSHEQYF. DNA of the CDR3: TGCGCCAGCAGGGCAGGCGGGAGCCACGAGCAGTACTTC.

This chain connects TRBV10-1 to TRBJ1-1; D is undetermined. CDR1 WNHNN and CDR2 SYGVQD come from the germline V gene (reference sequence). Trimming took 3 bases from V and 0 from J, leaving 8 bases between them. The CDR3 runs to 14 residues. CDR3 DNA: TGCGCCAGCAGTGATCCAATACTGAACACTGAAGCTTTCTTT. Translated, it gives CASSDPILNTEAFF.

The rearrangement joins TRBV20-1 to TRBJ1-2, with unresolved D. The V end was cut by 3 bases, the J end by 5 bases, with 7 bases between. This CDR3 is 11 amino acids long. The germline CDR1 and CDR2 sequences are DFQATT and SNEGSKA (reference sequence). Written as DNA, the CDR3 is TGCAGTGCTAGTTTGAGTTATGGCTACACCTTC. This codes for CSASLSYGYTF.

This chain links TRBV20-1 with TRBJ2-5; the D is unclear. Trimming pared 4 bases from V and 4 bases from J, leaving 7 bases between. Germline loops: CDR1 DFQATT, CDR2 SNEGSKA (reference sequence). The CDR3 sequence is 11 residues long. The CDR3 is CSAKRSETQYF. The CDR3 nucleotides are TGCAGTGCTAAGAGGTCAGAGACCCAGTACTTC.

This sequence joins TRBV6-6 and TRBJ1-3; no definite D call. CDR3 size: 18 residues. V lost 6 bases and J 2 bases, leaving 23 bases between the germline ends. In germline, CDR1 is MNHNY, CDR2 SVGAGI (reference sequence). CDR3 amino acids: CASSRSDAMVGAGNTIYF. The CDR3 DNA follows: TGTGCCAGCAGCCGATCCGACGCCATGGTGGGAGCTGGAAACACCATATATTTT.

The V call is TRBV19, the J call TRBJ2-1; D remains ambiguous. The V and J ends lost 5 bases and 3 bases respectively, with 14 bases between them. The CDR3 consists of 15 residues. The germline V gene has CDR1 LNHDA and CDR2 SQIVND (reference sequence). CDR3 sequence reads: CASSFNSLNYNEQFF. In DNA form, the CDR3 reads TGTGCCAGTAGTTTCAACTCTTTAAACTACAATGAGCAGTTCTTC. Drawing the rest from reference TRBV19 and TRBJ2-1, the complete variable domain is DGGITQSPKYLFRKEGQNVTLSCEQNLNHDAMYWYRQDPGQGLRLIYYSQIVNDFQKGDIAEGYSVSREKKESFPLTVTSAQKNPTAFYLCASSFNSLNYNEQFFGPGTRLTVL.

The V and J genes are TRBV28 and TRBJ2-3; tentative D call: TRBD2 (6 bases). Per germline, CDR1 MDHEN and CDR2 SYDVKM. Between the trimmed V and J ends, which lost 6 bases and 2 bases, there was a span of 15 bases. The CDR3 is 15 amino acids. For the CDR3, the DNA is TGTGCCAGCAGAAAAGTCGGAGGGTACACAGATACGCAGTATTTT. Amino acid sequence: CASRKVGGYTDTQYF.

This clone was detected ten times or more. The chain couples TRBV14 to TRBJ1-1, with D possibly matching TRBD1 (5 bases). The CDR3 extends over 16 amino acids. The V end lost 0 bases, the J end lost 6 bases, and 17 bases lay between the germline ends. CDR1 is SGHDN and CDR2 is FVKESK in the germline V gene. The CDR3: CASSQEGVTVFPEAFF. CDR3 DNA sequence: TGTGCCAGCAGCCAAGAAGGGGTAACAGTTTTCCCTGAAGCTTTCTTT.

The V call is TRBV2, the J call TRBJ2-5; D might be TRBD1 (6 bases). V was cut by 6 bases and J by 4 bases, with 15 bases left in between. This CDR3 comprises 14 residues. Germline-derived CDR1 and CDR2 are SNHLY and FYNNEI. The CDR3 nucleotides read TGTGCCAGCAGATGGGGCAGGGGTGCAGAGACCCAGTACTTC. Its protein is CASRWGRGAETQYF.

CDR3 amino acids: CASSVEGKGYTF. The CDR3 coding sequence is TGTGCCAGCAGCGTAGAGGGGAAAGGCTACACCTTC. The chain recombines TRBV9 with TRBJ1-2; a possible D gene is TRBD1 (5 bases). This CDR3 is 12 amino acids long. With 0 bases removed from V and 8 bases from J, the gap between germline ends came to 8 bases. Germline-derived CDR1 and CDR2 are SGDLS and YYNGEE.

This chain joins TRBV2 and TRBJ2-1; 9 bases match TRBD1. The CDR3 has 15 amino acids. Germline CDR1 is SNHLY and CDR2 is FYNNEI. After removal of 6 bases from V and 4 bases from J, the junction contained 7 bases not matched to a gene. This CDR3 reads CASRTGTGRYNEQFF. In DNA, the CDR3 is TGTGCCAGCAGGACCGGGACAGGGCGTTACAATGAGCAGTTCTTC.

The rearrangement joins TRBV6-4 to TRBJ1-5; D may be TRBD1 (6 bases). The germline V gene encodes CDR1 MRHNA and CDR2 SNTAGT. Trimming took 5 bases from V and 2 from J, leaving 10 bases between them. The CDR3 runs 14 residues. CDR3 coding DNA: TGTGCCAGCAGTCATCGACAGGGCAATCAGCCCCAGCATTTT. It codes for CASSHRQGNQPQHF.

J is TRBJ2-3 and V is TRBV3-1 (or the pseudogene TRBV3-2), with 7 bases lining up with TRBD2. Germline V gene data show CDR1 as LGHDT and CDR2 as YNNKEL (reference sequence). The CDR3 consists of 16 residues. Trimming removed 1 base from V and 0 bases from J; junction bases left unmatched: 4. In nucleotides, the CDR3 is TGTGCCAGCAGCCAAGGGGCTAGCGGTAGCACAGATACGCAGTATTTT. It codes for CASSQGASGSTDTQYF.

This clone is a singleton in its sample. V and J are TRBV28 and TRBJ1-5; D possibly corresponds to TRBD1 (6 bases). Germline V gene sequence: CDR1 MDHEN, CDR2 SYDVKM. Trimming removed 2 bases at V and 6 bases at J, with 11 bases between. The CDR3 sequence is 14 residues long. DNA for the CDR3: TGTGCCAGCAGTTTAAGTCAGGGGCGTCAGCCCCAGCATTTT. Its protein product is CASSLSQGRQPQHF.

The chain recombines TRBV10-3 with TRBJ2-5; possibly TRBD2 for D (6 bases). The germline V gene has CDR1 ENHRY and CDR2 SYGVKD. The CDR3 loop spans 13 amino acids. V gave up 2 bases and J gave up 5 bases, with 9 bases separating them. CDR3 protein: CAISEAEGETQYF. The CDR3 DNA follows: TGTGCCATCAGTGAGGCGGAGGGGGAGACCCAGTACTTC.

This sequence joins TRBV14 and TRBJ1-2, with D possibly TRBD1 on 6 matching bases. This CDR3 spans 13 amino acids. Germline V gene data show CDR1 as SGHDN and CDR2 as FVKESK. V shed 4 bases and J shed 7 bases, with 13 bases lying between them. In DNA, the CDR3 is TGTGCCAGCAGCCCGACGGGGGCGCGTGGCTACACCTTC. Amino acids: CASSPTGARGYTF.

V usage is TRBV5-1 and J usage is TRBJ2-7; D is unresolved. Germline V CDR1 and CDR2: SGHRS, YFSETQ. V was trimmed by 0 bases and J by 0 bases, leaving 4 bases between them. The CDR3 is 13 residues long. The CDR3 loop is CASSLDDSYEQYF. In DNA form, the CDR3 reads TGCGCCAGCAGCTTGGACGACTCCTACGAGCAGTACTTC.

The chain employs TRBV5-6 and TRBJ1-5; D might be TRBD1 (5 bases). This CDR3 spans 14 amino acids. The V end lost 1 base, the J end lost 4 bases, and 9 bases lay between the germline ends. Germline CDR1 SGHDT, CDR2 YYEEEE. CDR3 region: CASSLKGLNQPQHF. CDR3 coding DNA: TGTGCCAGCAGCTTGAAGGGGTTAAATCAGCCCCAGCATTTT.

The rearrangement joins TRBV3-1 (or the pseudogene TRBV3-2) to TRBJ1-4; TRBD1 is a possible D gene (6 bases). Germline-derived CDR1 and CDR2 are LGHDT and YNNKEL (reference sequence). Trimming took 4 bases from V and 6 from J, leaving 15 bases between them. The CDR3 has 15 amino acids. CDR3 amino acids: CASSRTAGEYEKLFF. Here the CDR3 DNA reads TGTGCCAGCAGCCGCACGGCAGGGGAGTATGAAAAACTGTTTTTT.